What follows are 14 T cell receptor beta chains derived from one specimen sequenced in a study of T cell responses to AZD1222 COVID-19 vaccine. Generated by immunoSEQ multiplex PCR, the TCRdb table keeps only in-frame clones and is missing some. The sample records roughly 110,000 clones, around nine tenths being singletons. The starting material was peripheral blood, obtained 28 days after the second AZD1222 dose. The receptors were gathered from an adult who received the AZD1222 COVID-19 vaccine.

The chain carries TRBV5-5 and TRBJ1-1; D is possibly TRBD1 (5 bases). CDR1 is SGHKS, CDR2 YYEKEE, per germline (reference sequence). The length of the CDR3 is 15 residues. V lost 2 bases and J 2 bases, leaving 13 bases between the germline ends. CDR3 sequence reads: CASSFSVTGNTEAFF. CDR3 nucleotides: TGTGCCAGCAGCTTCAGTGTAACAGGAAACACTGAAGCTTTCTTT. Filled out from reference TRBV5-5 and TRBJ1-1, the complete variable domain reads DAGVTQSPTHLIKTRGQQVTLRCSPISGHKSVSWYQQVLGQGPQFIFQYYEKEERGRGNFPDRFSARQFPNYSSELNVNALLLGDSALYLCASSFSVTGNTEAFFGQGTRLTVV.

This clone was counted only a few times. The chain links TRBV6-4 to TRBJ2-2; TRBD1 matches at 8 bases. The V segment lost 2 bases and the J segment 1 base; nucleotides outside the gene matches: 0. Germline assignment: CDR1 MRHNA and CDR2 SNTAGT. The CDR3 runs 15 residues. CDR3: CASSDGTGNTGELFF. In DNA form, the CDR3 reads TGTGCCAGCAGTGACGGGACAGGGAACACCGGGGAGCTGTTTTTT.

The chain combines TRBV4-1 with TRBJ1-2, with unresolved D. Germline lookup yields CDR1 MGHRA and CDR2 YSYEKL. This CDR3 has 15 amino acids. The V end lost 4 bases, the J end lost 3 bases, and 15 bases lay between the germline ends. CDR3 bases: TGCGCCAGCAGCCTCGAAATCACAAATCACTATGGCTACACCTTC. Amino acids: CASSLEITNHYGYTF.

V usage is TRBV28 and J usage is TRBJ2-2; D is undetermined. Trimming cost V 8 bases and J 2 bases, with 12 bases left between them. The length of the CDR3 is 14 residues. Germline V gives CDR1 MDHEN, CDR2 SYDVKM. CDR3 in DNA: TGTGCCAGCCTAGGCAGCCCTAACACCGGGGAGCTGTTTTTT. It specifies CASLGSPNTGELFF.

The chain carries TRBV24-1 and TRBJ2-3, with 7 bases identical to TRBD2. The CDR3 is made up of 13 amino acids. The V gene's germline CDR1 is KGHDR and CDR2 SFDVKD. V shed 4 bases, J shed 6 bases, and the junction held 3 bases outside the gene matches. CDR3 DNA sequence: TGTGCCACCAGTGACCGGGGGGACGATACGCAGTATTTT. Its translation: CATSDRGDDTQYF.

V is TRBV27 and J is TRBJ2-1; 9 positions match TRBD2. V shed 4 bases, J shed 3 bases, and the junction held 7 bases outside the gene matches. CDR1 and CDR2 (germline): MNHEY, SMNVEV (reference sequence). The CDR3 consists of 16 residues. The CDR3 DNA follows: TGTGCCAGCAGTTCCTGGACTAGCGCTCACTACAATGAGCAGTTCTTC. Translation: CASSSWTSAHYNEQFF.

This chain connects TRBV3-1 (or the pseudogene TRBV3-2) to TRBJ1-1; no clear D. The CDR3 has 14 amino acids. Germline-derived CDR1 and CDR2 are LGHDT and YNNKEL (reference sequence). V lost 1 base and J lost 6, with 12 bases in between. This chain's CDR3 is CASSQAALRSEAFF. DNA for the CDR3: TGTGCCAGCAGCCAAGCGGCGTTGAGGTCTGAAGCTTTCTTT.

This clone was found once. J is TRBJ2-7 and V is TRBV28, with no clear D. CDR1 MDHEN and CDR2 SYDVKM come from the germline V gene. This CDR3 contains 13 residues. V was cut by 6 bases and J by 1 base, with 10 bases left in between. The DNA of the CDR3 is TGTGCCAGCAGATTTGACGTATCCTACGAGCAGTACTTC. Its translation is CASRFDVSYEQYF.

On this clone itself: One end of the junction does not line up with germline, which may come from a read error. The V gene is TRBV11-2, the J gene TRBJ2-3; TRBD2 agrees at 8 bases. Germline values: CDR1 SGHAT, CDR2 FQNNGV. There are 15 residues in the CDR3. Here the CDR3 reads CASRLAGSSTDTQYF. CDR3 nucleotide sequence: TGTGCCAGCAGATTAGCGGGGTCTAGCACAGATACGCAGTATTTT. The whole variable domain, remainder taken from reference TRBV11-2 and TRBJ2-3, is EAGVAQSPRYKIIEKRQSVAFWCNPISGHATLYWYQQILGQGPKLLIQFQNNGVVDDSQLPKDRFSAERLKGVDSTLKIQPAKLEDSAVYLCASRLAGSSTDTQYFGPGTRLTVL.

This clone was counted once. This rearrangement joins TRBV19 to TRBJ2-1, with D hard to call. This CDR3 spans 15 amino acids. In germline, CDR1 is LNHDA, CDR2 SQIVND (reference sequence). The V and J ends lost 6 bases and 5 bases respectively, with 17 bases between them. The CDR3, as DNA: TGTGCCAGTAGCAGACGGATATTTGAGGACAATGAGCAGTTCTTC. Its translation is CASSRRIFEDNEQFF.

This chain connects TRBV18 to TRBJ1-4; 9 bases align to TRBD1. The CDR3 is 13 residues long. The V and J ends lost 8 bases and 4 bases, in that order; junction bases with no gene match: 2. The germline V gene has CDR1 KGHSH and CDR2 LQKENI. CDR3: CASHRGLNEKLFF. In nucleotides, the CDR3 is TGTGCCAGCCACAGGGGGCTTAATGAAAAACTGTTTTTT.

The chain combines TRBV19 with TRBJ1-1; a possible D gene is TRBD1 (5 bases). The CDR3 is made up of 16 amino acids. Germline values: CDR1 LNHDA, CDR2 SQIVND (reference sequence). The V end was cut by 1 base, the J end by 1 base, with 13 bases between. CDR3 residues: CASSIGGRRTNTEAFF. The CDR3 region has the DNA TGTGCCAGTAGTATAGGGGGACGCCGAACGAACACTGAAGCTTTCTTT.

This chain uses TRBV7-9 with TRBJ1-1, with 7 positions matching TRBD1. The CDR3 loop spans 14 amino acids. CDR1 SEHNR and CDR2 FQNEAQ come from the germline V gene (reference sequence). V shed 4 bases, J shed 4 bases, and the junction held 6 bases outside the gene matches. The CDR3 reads CASSSHRGITEAFF. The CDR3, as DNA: TGTGCCAGCAGCTCCCACAGGGGAATCACTGAAGCTTTCTTT.

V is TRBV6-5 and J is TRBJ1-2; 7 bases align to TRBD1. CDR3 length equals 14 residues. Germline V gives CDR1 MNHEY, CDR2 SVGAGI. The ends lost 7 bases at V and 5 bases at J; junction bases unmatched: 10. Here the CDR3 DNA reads TGTGCCAGCAAAAGACAGGGTCTCGGTTATGGCTACACCTTC. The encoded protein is CASKRQGLGYGYTF.